Listed below are T cell receptor beta chains from one sample, sequenced in a study of human T cells and chemical hapten exposure. TCRdb re-derived calls from the RACE reads in MiXCR, one entry per CDR3 protein. This sample has some 400,000 distinct CDR3 sequences, with 5.1% found just once. The sequences come from whole blood, collected in connection with sensitization to the hapten diphenylcyclopropenone (DPC). The receptor set was obtained from a woman in her 50s with alopecia areata. Some clones in this sample may be carry-over from other donors' samples. Each CDR3 is given with its conserved first and last residue. Fields, in order: CDR3 DNA, CDR3 protein, D gene, V gene, J gene, clone size. The D gene is left open where the match is weak. Clone size is not always given. Where it is, it says once, few, many or a class for expanded clones.

cdr3_nt: TGCAGCGTTGACAGGGGGGTCTTC; cdr3_aa: CSVDRGVF; d_call: NA; v_call: TRBV29-1; j_call: TRBJ2-1; clone_size: many
cdr3_nt: TGTGCCAGGGTTCCCAGGGGGCGCCCAGATACGCAGTATTTT; cdr3_aa: CARVPRGRPDTQYF; d_call: TRBD1; v_call: TRBV27; j_call: TRBJ2-3; clone_size: NA
cdr3_nt: TGTGCCAGCAGCTCGCTGAAGGGGGTCGATGAAAAACTGTTTTTT; cdr3_aa: CASSSLKGVDEKLFF; d_call: NA; v_call: TRBV13; j_call: TRBJ1-4; clone_size: few
cdr3_nt: TGTGCCAGCAGATACAGGGGGAGCAATCAGCCCCAGCATTTT; cdr3_aa: CASRYRGSNQPQHF; d_call: TRBD1; v_call: TRBV2; j_call: TRBJ1-5; clone_size: few
cdr3_nt: TGCAGCGTTGAGCGTATTCTTTCAGGACAGGGTTCTAGTTATAGCAATCAGCCCCAGCATTTT; cdr3_aa: CSVERILSGQGSSYSNQPQHF; d_call: TRBD1; v_call: TRBV29-1; j_call: TRBJ1-5; clone_size: few
cdr3_nt: TGTGCCAGCAGCCACCCTGTTAGACAAGGCTATAATTCACCCCTCCACTTT; cdr3_aa: CASSHPVRQGYNSPLHF; d_call: NA; v_call: TRBV3-1; j_call: TRBJ1-6; clone_size: NA
cdr3_nt: TGCAGTGCTGGACCTCATACGGGGTATGGCTACACCTTC; cdr3_aa: CSAGPHTGYGYTF; d_call: NA; v_call: TRBV20-1; j_call: TRBJ1-2; clone_size: many
cdr3_nt: TGTGCCAGCAGTCTAAGCCGGGGCGGAGAGACCCAGTACTTC; cdr3_aa: CASSLSRGGETQYF; d_call: NA; v_call: TRBV7-2; j_call: TRBJ2-5; clone_size: many
cdr3_nt: TGTGCCAGCTCACCGCGCCCCCCTGGACTAGCTTCCTACGAGCAGTACTTC; cdr3_aa: CASSPRPPGLASYEQYF; d_call: TRBD2; v_call: TRBV18; j_call: TRBJ2-7; clone_size: few
cdr3_nt: TGTGCCAGCAGTTACTTCGGGGCTGGGACTGAAGCTTTCTTT; cdr3_aa: CASSYFGAGTEAFF; d_call: NA; v_call: TRBV6-5; j_call: TRBJ1-1; clone_size: many